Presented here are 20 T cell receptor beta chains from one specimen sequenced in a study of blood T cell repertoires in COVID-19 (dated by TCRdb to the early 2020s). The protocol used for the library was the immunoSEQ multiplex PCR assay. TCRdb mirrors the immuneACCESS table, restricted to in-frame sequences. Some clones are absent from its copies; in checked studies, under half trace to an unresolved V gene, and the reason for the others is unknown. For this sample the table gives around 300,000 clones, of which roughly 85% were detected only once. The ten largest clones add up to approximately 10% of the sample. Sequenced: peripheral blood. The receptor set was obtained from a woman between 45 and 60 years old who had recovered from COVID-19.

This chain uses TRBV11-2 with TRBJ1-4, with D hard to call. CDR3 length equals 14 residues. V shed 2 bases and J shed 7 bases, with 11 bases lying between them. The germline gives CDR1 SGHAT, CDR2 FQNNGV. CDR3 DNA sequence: TGTGCCAGCAGCTTAATCCAGGCTTCTGAAAAACTGTTTTTT. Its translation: CASSLIQASEKLFF.

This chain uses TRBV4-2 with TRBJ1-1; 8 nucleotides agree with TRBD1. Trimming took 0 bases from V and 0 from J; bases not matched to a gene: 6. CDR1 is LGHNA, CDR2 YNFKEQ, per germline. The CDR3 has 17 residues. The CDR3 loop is CASSQELTGAMNTEAFF. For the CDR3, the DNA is TGTGCCAGCAGCCAAGAATTGACAGGGGCCATGAACACTGAAGCTTTCTTT.

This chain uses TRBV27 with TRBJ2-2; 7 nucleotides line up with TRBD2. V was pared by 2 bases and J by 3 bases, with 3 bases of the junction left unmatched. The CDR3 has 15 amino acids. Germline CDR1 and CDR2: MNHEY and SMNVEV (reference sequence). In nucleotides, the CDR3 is TGTGCCAGCAGTTTAGGCGGGAGCTACACCGGGGAGCTGTTTTTT. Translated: CASSLGGSYTGELFF.

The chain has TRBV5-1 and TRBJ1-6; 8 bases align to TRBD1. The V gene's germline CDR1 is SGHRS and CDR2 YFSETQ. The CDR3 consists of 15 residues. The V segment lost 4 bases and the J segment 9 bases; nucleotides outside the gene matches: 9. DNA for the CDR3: TGCGCCAGCAGCGCACAGGGGGGGAGTGGTTCACCCCTCCACTTT. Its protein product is CASSAQGGSGSPLHF.

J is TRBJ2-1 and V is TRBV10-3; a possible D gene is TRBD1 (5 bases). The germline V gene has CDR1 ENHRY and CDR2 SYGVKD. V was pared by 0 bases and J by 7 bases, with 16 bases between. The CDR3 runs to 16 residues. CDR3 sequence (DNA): TGTGCCATCAGTGAGTCGGCAGGGAAAGGTAGAAATGAGCAGTTCTTC. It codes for CAISESAGKGRNEQFF.

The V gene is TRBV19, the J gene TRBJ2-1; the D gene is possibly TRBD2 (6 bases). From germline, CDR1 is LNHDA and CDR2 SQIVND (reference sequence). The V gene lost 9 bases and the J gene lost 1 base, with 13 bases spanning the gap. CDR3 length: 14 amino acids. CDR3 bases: TGTGCCAGCCGAACCGGGGGATCCTACAATGAGCAGTTCTTC. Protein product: CASRTGGSYNEQFF.

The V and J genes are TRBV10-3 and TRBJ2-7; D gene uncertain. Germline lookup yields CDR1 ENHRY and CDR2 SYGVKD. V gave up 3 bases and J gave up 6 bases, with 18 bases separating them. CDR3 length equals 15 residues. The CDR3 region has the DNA TGTGCCATCAGTGATTCTCGAGGTAGTTCTTTCGAGCAGTACTTC. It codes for CAISDSRGSSFEQYF.

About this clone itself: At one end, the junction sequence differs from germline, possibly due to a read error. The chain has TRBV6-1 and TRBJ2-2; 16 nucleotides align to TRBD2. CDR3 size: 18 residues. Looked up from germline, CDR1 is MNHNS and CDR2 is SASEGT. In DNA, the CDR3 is TGTGCCAGCAGTGAGGGACTAGCGGGAGGGCCGAAGACCGGGGAGCTGTTTTTT. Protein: CASSEGLAGGPKTGELFF.

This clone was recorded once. In DNA form, the CDR3 reads TGTGCCATCAGGGCCGCCGGGACAGAGAACTATGGCTACACCTTC. Amino acids: CAIRAAGTENYGYTF. V is TRBV10-3 and J is TRBJ1-2; 7 positions agree with TRBD1. With V trimmed by 6 bases and J by 2 bases, 9 bases remained unmatched. CDR1 ENHRY and CDR2 SYGVKD come from the germline V gene. This CDR3 has 15 residues.

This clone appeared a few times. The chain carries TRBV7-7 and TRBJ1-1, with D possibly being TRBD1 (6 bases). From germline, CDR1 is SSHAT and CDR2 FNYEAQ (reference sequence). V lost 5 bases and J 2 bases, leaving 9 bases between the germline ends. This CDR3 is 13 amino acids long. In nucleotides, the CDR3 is TGTGCCAGCAGCGCGGACAGAAACACTGAAGCTTTCTTT. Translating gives CASSADRNTEAFF. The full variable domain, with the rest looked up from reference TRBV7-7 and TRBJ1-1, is GAGVSQSPRYKVTKRGQDVTLRCDPISSHATLYWYQQALGQGPEFLTYFNYEAQPDKSGLPSDRFSAERPEGSISTLTIQRTEQRDSAMYRCASSADRNTEAFFGQGTRLTVV.

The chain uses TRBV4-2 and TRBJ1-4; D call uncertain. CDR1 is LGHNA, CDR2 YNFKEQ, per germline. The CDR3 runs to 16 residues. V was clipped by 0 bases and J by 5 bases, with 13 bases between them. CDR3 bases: TGTGCCAGCAGCCAAGATCCCCTGGCAGTAAATGAAAAACTGTTTTTT. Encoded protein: CASSQDPLAVNEKLFF.

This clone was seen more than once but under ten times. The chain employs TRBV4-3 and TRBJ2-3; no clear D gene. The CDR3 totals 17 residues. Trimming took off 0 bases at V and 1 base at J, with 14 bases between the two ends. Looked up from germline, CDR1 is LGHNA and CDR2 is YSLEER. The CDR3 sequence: CASSQDDELSCTDTQYF. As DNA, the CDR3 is TGCGCCAGCAGCCAAGATGATGAGTTAAGCTGCACAGATACGCAGTATTTT.

The DNA for the CDR3 is TGCAGCTCACGACAGGGGGCCTACAATGAGCAGTTCTTC. Translation: CSSRQGAYNEQFF. This chain joins TRBV29-1 and TRBJ2-1, with TRBD1 identical over 9 bases. The CDR3 sequence is 13 residues long. Trimming removed 8 bases from V and 2 bases from J; junction bases left unmatched: 4. From germline, CDR1 is SQVTM and CDR2 ANQGSEA.

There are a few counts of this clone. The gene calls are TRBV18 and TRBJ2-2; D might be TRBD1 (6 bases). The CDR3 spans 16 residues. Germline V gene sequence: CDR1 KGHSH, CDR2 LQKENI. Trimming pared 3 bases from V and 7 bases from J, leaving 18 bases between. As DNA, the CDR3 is TGTGCCAGCTCACCCTCCGACAGGACCAACGGCGGGGAGCTGTTTTTT. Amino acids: CASSPSDRTNGGELFF.

CDR3 sequence (DNA): TGTGCCAGTAGAGTCGTGGAGAGGAACACCGGGGAGCTGTTTTTT. Residues: CASRVVERNTGELFF. The chain recombines TRBV19 with TRBJ2-2; D ambiguous. CDR1 and CDR2 (germline): LNHDA, SQIVND (reference sequence). The germline V and J ends were trimmed by 6 bases and 1 base, with 12 bases remaining between them. The CDR3 contains 15 residues.

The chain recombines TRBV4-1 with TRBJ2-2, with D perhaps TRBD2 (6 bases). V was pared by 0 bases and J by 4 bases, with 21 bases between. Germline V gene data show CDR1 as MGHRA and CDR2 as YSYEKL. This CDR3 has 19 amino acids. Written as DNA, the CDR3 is TGCGCCAGCAGCCAAGATCGAGATTGGCGGAGGGCGGCCACCGGGGAGCTGTTTTTT. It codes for CASSQDRDWRRAATGELFF.

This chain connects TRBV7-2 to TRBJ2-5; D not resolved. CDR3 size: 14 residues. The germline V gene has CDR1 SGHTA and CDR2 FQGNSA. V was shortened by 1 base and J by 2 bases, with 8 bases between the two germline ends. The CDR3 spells CASSLGSVQETQYF. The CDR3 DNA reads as TGTGCCAGCAGCTTAGGGTCAGTTCAAGAGACCCAGTACTTC.

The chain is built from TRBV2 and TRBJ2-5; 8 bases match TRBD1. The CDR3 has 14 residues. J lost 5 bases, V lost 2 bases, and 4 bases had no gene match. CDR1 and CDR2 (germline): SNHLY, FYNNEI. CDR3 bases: TGTGCCAGCAGTGAACAGGGGGCAGGGGAGACCCAGTACTTC. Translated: CASSEQGAGETQYF.

The CDR3 reads CASSLAGGQPQHF. The CDR3 DNA reads TGTGCCAGCAGCTTAGCGGGGGGTCAGCCCCAGCATTTT. The gene calls are TRBV7-2 and TRBJ1-5, with D possibly being TRBD1 (5 bases). The germline V gene encodes CDR1 SGHTA and CDR2 FQGNSA. Trimming cost V 0 bases and J 6 bases, with 6 bases left between them. This CDR3 has 13 residues.

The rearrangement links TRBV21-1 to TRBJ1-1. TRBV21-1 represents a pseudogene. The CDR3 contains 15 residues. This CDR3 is CASSKRVRMNTEAFF. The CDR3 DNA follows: TGTGCCAGCAGCAAGAGGGTGAGGATGAACACTGAAGCTTTCTTT.